One T cell receptor beta chain is described in this entry. This sample is drawn from a study of T cell changes during pregnancy in multiple sclerosis. TCRdb's copy holds only in-frame clones and misses some; the assay was immunoSEQ multiplex PCR. Among about 40,000 clones listed, about 91% were seen once. This sequence was found in a female donor with multiple sclerosis, enrolled in a pregnancy study. The sample here was CD4+ T cells from peripheral blood mononuclear cells, taken in the first trimester of pregnancy.

CDR3 DNA: TGTGCCTGGAGTCTCGGGTACGATCAGCCCCAGCATTTT. Translation: CAWSLGYDQPQHF. The chain links TRBV30 to TRBJ1-5, with D hard to call. Germline CDR1 is GTSNPN and CDR2 is SVGIG (reference sequence). The ends were cut back, 2 bases at V and 5 bases at J, with 10 bases in the middle. This CDR3 comprises 13 residues. Using reference TRBV30 and TRBJ1-5 for the parts outside the CDR3, the full variable domain is SQTIHQWPATLVQPVGSPLSLECTVEGTSNPNLYWYRQAAGRGLQLLFYSVGIGQISSEVPQNLSASRPQDRQFILSSKKLLLSDSGFYLCAWSLGYDQPQHFGDGTRLSIL.